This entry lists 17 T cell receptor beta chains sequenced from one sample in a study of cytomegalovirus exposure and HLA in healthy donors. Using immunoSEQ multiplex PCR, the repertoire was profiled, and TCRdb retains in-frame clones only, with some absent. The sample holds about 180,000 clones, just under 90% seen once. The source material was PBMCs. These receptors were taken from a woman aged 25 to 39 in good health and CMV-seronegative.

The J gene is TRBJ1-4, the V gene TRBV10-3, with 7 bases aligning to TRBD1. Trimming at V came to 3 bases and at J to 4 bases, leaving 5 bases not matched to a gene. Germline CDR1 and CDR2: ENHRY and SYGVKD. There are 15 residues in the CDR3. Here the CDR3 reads CAISEGQGVNEKLFF. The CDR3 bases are TGTGCCATCAGTGAAGGGCAGGGGGTTAATGAAAAACTGTTTTTT.

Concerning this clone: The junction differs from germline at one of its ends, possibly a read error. The CDR3 region has the DNA TGTGCCAGCTCTCCACTAGCGGGTGGTAATATGTTCACAGATACGCAGTATTTT. Translation gives CASSPLAGGNMFTDTQYF. This sequence joins TRBV18 and TRBJ2-3; 9 bases line up with TRBD2. Germline CDR1 is KGHSH and CDR2 is LQKENI. The CDR3 length is 18 residues.

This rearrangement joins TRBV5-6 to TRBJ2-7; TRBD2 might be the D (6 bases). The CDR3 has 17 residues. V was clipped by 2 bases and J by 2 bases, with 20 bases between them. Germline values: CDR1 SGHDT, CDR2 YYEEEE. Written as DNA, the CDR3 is TGTGCCAGCAGCTTTTTCCCAACCGGGACTGACCCCTACGAGCAGTACTTC. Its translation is CASSFFPTGTDPYEQYF.

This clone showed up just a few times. CDR3 residues: CAIRDTGQSTGELFF. CDR3 DNA: TGTGCCATCAGGGACACGGGACAGAGCACCGGGGAGCTGTTTTTT. The V gene is TRBV10-3, the J gene TRBJ2-2; TRBD1 matches at 7 bases. Germline trimming cut 6 bases from V and 4 bases from J; bases unmatched to any gene: 8. The CDR3 loop spans 15 amino acids. Germline loops: CDR1 ENHRY, CDR2 SYGVKD.

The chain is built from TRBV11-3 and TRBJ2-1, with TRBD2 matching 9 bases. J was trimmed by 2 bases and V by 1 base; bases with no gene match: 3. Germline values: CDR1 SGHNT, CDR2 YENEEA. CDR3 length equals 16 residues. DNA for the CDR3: TGTGCCAGCAGCTTAGTTCCTAGCGGGACCTACAATGAGCAGTTCTTC. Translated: CASSLVPSGTYNEQFF.

The CDR3 region has the DNA TGTGCCAGCAGCTTAGGGTTGCCGGGTAGCAATCAGCCCCAGCATTTT. It yields the protein CASSLGLPGSNQPQHF. The V and J genes are TRBV11-2 and TRBJ1-5; D gene unclear. The V and J ends lost 1 base and 0 bases respectively, with 10 bases between them. Per germline, CDR1 SGHAT and CDR2 FQNNGV. This CDR3 contains 16 residues.

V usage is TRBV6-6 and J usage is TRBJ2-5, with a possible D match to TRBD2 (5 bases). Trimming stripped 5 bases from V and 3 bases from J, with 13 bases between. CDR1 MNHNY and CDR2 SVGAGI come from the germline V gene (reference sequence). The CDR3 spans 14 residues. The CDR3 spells CASSRTVEKETQYF. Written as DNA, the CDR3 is TGTGCCAGCAGTCGGACTGTCGAGAAAGAGACCCAGTACTTC.

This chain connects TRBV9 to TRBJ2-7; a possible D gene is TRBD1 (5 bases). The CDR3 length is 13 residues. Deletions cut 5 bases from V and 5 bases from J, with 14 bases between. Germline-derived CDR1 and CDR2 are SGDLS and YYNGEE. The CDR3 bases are TGTGCCAGCAGTGCAGGGTCTGGTGACGAGCAGTACTTC. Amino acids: CASSAGSGDEQYF. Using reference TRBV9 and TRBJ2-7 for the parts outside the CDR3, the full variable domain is DSGVTQTPKHLITATGQRVTLRCSPRSGDLSVYWYQQSLDQGLQFLIQYYNGEERAKGNILERFSAQQFPDLHSELNLSSLELGDSALYFCASSAGSGDEQYFGPGTRLTVT.

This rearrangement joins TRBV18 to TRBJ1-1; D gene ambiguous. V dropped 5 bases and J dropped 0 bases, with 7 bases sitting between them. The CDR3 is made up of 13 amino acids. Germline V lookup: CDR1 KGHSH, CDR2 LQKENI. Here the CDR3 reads CASSAEMNTEAFF. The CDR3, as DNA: TGTGCCAGCTCAGCTGAGATGAACACTGAAGCTTTCTTT.

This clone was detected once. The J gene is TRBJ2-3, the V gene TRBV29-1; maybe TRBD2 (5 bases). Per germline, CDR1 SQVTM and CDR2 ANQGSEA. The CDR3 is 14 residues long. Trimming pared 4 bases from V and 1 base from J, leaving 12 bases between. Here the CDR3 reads CSVGRVEGTDTQYF. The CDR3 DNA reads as TGCAGCGTTGGAAGGGTGGAGGGCACAGATACGCAGTATTTT.

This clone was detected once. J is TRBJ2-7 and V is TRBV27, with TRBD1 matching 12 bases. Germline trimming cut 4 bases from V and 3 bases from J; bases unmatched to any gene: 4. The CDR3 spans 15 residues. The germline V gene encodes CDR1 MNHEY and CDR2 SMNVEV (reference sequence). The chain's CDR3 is CASSSGTGGSYEQYF. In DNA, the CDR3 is TGTGCCAGCAGTTCGGGGACAGGGGGCAGCTACGAGCAGTACTTC.

The DNA of the CDR3 is TGTGCCAGCAGCTTAGGATTCGGGGGGGTTACAGATACGCAGTATTTT. This translates into CASSLGFGGVTDTQYF. V and J are TRBV13 and TRBJ2-3; 8 bases are shared with TRBD2. The CDR3 extends over 16 amino acids. The junction had 5 bases not matched to a gene; V was cut back by 0 bases and J by 3 bases. Germline V gives CDR1 PRHDT, CDR2 FYEKMQ (reference sequence).

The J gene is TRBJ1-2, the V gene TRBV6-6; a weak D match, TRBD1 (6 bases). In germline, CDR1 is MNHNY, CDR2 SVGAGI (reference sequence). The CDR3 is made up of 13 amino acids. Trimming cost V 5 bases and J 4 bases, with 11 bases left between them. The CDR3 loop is CASSNRVSYGYTF. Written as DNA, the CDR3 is TGTGCCAGCAGTAACAGGGTTAGCTATGGCTACACCTTC.

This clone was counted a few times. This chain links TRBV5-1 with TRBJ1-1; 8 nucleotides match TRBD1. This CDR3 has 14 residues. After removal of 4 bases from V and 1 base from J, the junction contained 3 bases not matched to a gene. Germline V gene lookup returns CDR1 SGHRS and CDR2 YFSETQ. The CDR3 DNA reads TGCGCCAGCAGCCTCGACAGGGGGAACACTGAAGCTTTCTTT. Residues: CASSLDRGNTEAFF.

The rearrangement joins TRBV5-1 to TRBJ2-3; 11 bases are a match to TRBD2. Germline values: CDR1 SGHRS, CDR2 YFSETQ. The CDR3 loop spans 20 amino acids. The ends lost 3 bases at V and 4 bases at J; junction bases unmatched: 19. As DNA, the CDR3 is TGCGCCAGCAGCTCACGCCCACTAGCGGGGGCCCCGGGTGGGTCAGATACGCAGTATTTT. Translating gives CASSSRPLAGAPGGSDTQYF.

This CDR3 reads CASSLDTDEKLFF. CDR3 nucleotides: TGTGCCAGCAGCCTTGACACCGATGAAAAACTGTTTTTT. The chain employs TRBV5-4 and TRBJ1-4, with no clear D. Between the trimmed V and J ends, which lost 4 bases and 6 bases, there was a span of 10 bases. The CDR3 is made up of 13 amino acids. Germline lookup yields CDR1 SGHNT and CDR2 YYREEE (reference sequence). Supplemented by reference TRBV5-4 and TRBJ1-4, the full variable domain reads ETGVTQSPTHLIKTRGQQVTLRCSSQSGHNTVSWYQQALGQGPQFIFQYYREEENGRGNFPPRFSGLQFPNYSSELNVNALELDDSALYLCASSLDTDEKLFFGSGTQLSVL.

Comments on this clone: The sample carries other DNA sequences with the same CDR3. The CDR3 spells CASSEGSYYEQYF. The CDR3, as DNA: TGTGCCAGCAGTGAAGGCTCCTACTACGAGCAGTACTTC. The J gene is TRBJ2-7, the V gene TRBV6-1; D gene ambiguous. The CDR3 covers 13 residues. CDR1 is MNHNS and CDR2 is SASEGT in the germline V gene. Trimming cost V 1 base and J 3 bases, with 7 bases left between them.